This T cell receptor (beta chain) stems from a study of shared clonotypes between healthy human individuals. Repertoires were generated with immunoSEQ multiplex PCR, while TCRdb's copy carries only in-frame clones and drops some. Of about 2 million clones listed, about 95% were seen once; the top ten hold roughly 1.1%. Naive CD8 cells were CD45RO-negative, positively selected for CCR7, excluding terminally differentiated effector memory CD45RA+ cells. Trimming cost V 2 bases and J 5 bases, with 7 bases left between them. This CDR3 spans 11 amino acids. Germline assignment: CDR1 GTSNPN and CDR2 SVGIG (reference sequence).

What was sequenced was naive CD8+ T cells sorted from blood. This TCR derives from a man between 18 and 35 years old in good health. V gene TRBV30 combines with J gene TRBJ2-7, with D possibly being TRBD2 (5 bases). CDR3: CAWSLANEQYF. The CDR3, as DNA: TGTGCCTGGAGTCTAGCAAACGAGCAGTACTTC.